This T cell receptor beta chain was retrieved from a study of blood T cell repertoires in COVID-19. The trim removed 0 bases at V and 1 base at J, leaving 1 base unmatched. Germline values: CDR1 SGHDT, CDR2 YYEEEE. The CDR3 runs to 14 residues. The table came from immunoSEQ multiplex PCR; TCRdb's copy has only in-frame clones and leaves some out. This table has fewer than 90,000 clones, around nine tenths appearing once. This clonotype was sampled from a man aged 50 to 59 with active or convalescent COVID-19. Source material: peripheral blood. This chain links TRBV5-6 with TRBJ2-7, with TRBD1 matching over 7 bases. The chain's CDR3 is CASSLDRGSYEQYF. CDR3 sequence (DNA): TGTGCCAGCAGCTTGGACAGGGGATCCTACGAGCAGTACTTC.